This TCR beta chain was observed in a study of blood T cell repertoires in COVID-19. Study overall: Samples taken during acute and convalescent COVID-19 were collected in the United States, Italy and Spain. T cells, B-cell-depleted T cells, or PBMCs supplied cDNA or gDNA.

Per the original methods: Amplification from reference gene primers served as the basis for estimated nucleated cell counts. Only in-frame clones appear in the TCRdb table, and some are missing; sequencing was by immunoSEQ multiplex PCR. The V and J calls and the clone size are those of that table, but D and trimming were determined from the DNA. This sample has about 24,000 clones, with 89% found just once. Germline loops: CDR1 MDHEN, CDR2 SYDVKM. CDR3 length: 12 amino acids. The V gene lost 7 bases and the J gene lost 5 bases, with 11 bases spanning the gap. Sample: peripheral blood. This chain links TRBV28 with TRBJ1-2; D remains ambiguous. The source is an older man with acute or convalescent COVID-19. The CDR3 loop is CASNAVGYGYTF. Written as DNA, the CDR3 is TGTGCCAGCAATGCGGTCGGTTATGGCTACACCTTC.